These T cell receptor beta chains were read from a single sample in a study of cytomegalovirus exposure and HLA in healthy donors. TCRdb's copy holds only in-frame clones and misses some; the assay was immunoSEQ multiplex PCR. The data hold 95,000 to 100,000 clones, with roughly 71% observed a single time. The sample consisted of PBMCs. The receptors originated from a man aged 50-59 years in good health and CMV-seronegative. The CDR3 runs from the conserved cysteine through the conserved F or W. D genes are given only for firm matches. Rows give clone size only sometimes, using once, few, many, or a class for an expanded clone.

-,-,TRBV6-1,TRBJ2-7,TGTGCCAGCCGCAGAGACCAGGGAAGCGTCTACGAGCAGTACTTC,CASRRDQGSVYEQYF
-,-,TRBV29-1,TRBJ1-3,TGCAGCGTTGAAAGAGGGAGGACGGGGGGAAACACCATATATTTT,CSVERGRTGGNTIYF
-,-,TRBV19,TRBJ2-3,TGTGCCAGTAGGGCGGGAGATACGCAGTATTTT,CASRAGDTQYF
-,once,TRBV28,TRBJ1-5,TGTGCCAGCAGTTTCTGGGGGCGAGGCAATCAGCCCCAGCATTTT,CASSFWGRGNQPQHF
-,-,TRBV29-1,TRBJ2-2,TGCAGCCTAATGTGGAACACCGGGGAGCTGTTTTTT,CSLMWNTGELFF
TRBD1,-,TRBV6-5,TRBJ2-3,TGTGCCAGCAGTTACTCGACGACAGGGGGCGGAGATACGCAGTATTTT,CASSYSTTGGGDTQYF
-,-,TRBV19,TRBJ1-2,TGTGCCAGTAGTTCACAGGGTGGAACTATGTTCTACACCTTC,CASSSQGGTMFYTF
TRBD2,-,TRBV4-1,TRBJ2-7,TGCGCCAGCAGCCAAAACCCCCGGGAGGACGAGCAGTACTTC,CASSQNPREDEQYF
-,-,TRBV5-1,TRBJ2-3,TGCGCCAGCAGCTTGGTTACCGGCGAGCTAGGTGATACGCAGTATTTT,CASSLVTGELGDTQYF
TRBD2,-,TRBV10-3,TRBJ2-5,TGTGCCATCAGTGCGCTAGCGGGGGGGAGGGAGACCCAGTACTTC,CAISALAGGRETQYF
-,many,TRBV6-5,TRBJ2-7,TGTGCCAGCAAAAGGACTACCCCGGGAGAGCAGTACTTC,CASKRTTPGEQYF
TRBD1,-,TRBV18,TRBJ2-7,TGTGCCAGCTCGACAGGGGGCGCCGCCGAGCAGTACTTC,CASSTGGAAEQYF
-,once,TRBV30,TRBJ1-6,TGTGCCTGGAGTGTACGGGGGTTTTCACCCCTCCACTTT,CAWSVRGFSPLHF
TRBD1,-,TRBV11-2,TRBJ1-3,TGTGCCAGCAGCTTATTAGGGACAGGGGTCTTTGGCGGAAACACCATATATTTT,CASSLLGTGVFGGNTIYF
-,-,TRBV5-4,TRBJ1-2,TGTGCCAGCAGCACCGGGGGTCAGAACTATGGCTACACCTTC,CASSTGGQNYGYTF
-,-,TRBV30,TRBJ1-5,TGTGCCTGGAGTGTAGGAGGAGATCAGCCCCAGCATTTT,CAWSVGGDQPQHF
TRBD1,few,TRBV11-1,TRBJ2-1,TGTGCCAGCAGCCCGACCGGGACAGCGTACAATGAGCAGTTCTTC,CASSPTGTAYNEQFF
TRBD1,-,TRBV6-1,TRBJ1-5,TGTGCCAGCACCCCGGGACAGTTAAATCAGCCCCAGCATTTT,CASTPGQLNQPQHF
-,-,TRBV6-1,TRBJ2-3,TGTGCCAGCAGTGAGCTGCCAGGGGGGACAGATACGCAGTATTTT,CASSELPGGTDTQYF
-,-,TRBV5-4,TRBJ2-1,TGTGCCAGCAGCCGGGACTTGACGAGCTCCTACAATGAGCAGTTCTTC,CASSRDLTSSYNEQFF
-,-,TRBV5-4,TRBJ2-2,TGTGCCAGCAGCTCCCCCAGCGGGGAGCTGTTTTTT,CASSSPSGELFF
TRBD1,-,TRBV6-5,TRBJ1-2,TGTGCCAGCAGTTACGCCAGGGGGTATGGCTACACCTTC,CASSYARGYGYTF
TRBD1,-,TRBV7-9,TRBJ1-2,TGTTCCAGCAGCGGACAGGGGTCAGCCTATGGCTACACCTTC,CSSSGQGSAYGYTF
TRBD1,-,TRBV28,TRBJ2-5,TGTGCCAGCAGTACAGGGGGCGAAGAGACCCAGTACTTC,CASSTGGEETQYF
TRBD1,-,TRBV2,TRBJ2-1,TGTGCCAGCAAATCCGGGACAGACATCAATGAGCAGTTCTTC,CASKSGTDINEQFF
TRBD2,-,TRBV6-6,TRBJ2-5,TGTGCCAGCAGTACCTCTAGCGGCCAAAAAGAGACCCAGTACTTC,CASSTSSGQKETQYF
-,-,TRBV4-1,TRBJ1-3,TGCGCCAGCAGCCAAGGACCAGGTTTCGGAAACACCATATATTTT,CASSQGPGFGNTIYF
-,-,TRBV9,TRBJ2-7,TGTGCCAGCAGCGCCCGGGGGATCGCCTACGAGCAGTACTTC,CASSARGIAYEQYF
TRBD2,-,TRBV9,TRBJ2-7,TGTGCCAGCAGCTTCGGGGGGGTCAGTGACTACGAGCAGTACTTC,CASSFGGVSDYEQYF
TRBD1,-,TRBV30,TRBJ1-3,TGTGCCTGGAGTTTAGGGGGCGGCCCCGGAAACACCATATATTTT,CAWSLGGGPGNTIYF
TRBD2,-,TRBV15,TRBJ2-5,TGTGCCACCAGCAGAGATCGAGCGGGGGGGCAAGAGACCCAGTACTTC,CATSRDRAGGQETQYF
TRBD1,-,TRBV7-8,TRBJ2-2,TGTGCCAGCAGCTGGACAGGGGTTGTGGCCGGGGAGCTGTTTTTT,CASSWTGVVAGELFF
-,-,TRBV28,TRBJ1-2,TGTGCCAGCAGTTTACAGGGGACTAACTATGGCTACACCTTC,CASSLQGTNYGYTF
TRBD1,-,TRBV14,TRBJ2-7,TGTGCCAGCAGCCAAGGGTGGACAGGTATAACCTACGAGCAGTACTTC,CASSQGWTGITYEQYF
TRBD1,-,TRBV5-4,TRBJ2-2,TGTGCCAGCAGCTCACGACAGGGGCAGAACACCGGGGAGCTGTTTTTT,CASSSRQGQNTGELFF
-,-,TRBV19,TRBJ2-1,TGTGCCAGCCACACGGGACTTGTTAGGGATGAGCAGTTCTTC,CASHTGLVRDEQFF
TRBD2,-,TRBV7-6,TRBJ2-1,TGTGCCAGCAGCTTACTAGCTAGCGGGGGGCGGACCGGTTCCTACAATGAGCAGTTCTTC,CASSLLASGGRTGSYNEQFF
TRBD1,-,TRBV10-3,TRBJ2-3,TGTGCCATCAGTGAGTCGAGGACAGGGGTCACAGATACGCAGTATTTT,CAISESRTGVTDTQYF
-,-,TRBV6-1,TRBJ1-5,TGTGCCAGCAGCCGGGGGGGAGGGGCCAATCAGCCCCAGCATTTT,CASSRGGGANQPQHF
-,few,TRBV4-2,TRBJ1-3,TGTGCCAGCAGCCCCGGATGGGGGGAAGGAAACACCATATATTTT,CASSPGWGEGNTIYF
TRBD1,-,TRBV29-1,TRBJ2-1,TGCAGCGTCCCGGGACAGGGCCACAATGAGCAGTTCTTC,CSVPGQGHNEQFF
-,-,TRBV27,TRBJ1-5,TGTGCCAGCAGTCTACTCAATCAGCCCCAGCATTTT,CASSLLNQPQHF
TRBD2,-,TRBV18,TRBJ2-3,TGTGCCAGCTCACCGCTAGCGGCAGATACGCAGTATTTT,CASSPLAADTQYF
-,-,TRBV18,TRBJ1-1,TGTGCCAGCTCAAGTGGACACCAGAACACTGAAGCTTTCTTT,CASSSGHQNTEAFF
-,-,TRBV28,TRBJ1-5,TGTGCCGGTAAGGGGGGCAATCAGCCCCAGCATTTT,CAGKGGNQPQHF
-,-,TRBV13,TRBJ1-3,TGTGCCAGCAGCTTGCCAGGGGAAACTGGAAACACCATATATTTT,CASSLPGETGNTIYF
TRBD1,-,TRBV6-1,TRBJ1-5,TGTGCCAGCAGGGCCGGGACAGGGAATCAGCCCCAGCATTTT,CASRAGTGNQPQHF
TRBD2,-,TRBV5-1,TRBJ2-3,TGCGCCAGCATGACGGCGGGAGTTACAGATACGCAGTATTTT,CASMTAGVTDTQYF
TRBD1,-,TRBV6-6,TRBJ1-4,TGTGCCAGCAGCGACAGGGGGCATGCAAAACTGTTTTTT,CASSDRGHAKLFF
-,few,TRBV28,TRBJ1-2,TGTGCCAGCACTCTGACCGGGACAACTGGCTACACCTTC,CASTLTGTTGYTF
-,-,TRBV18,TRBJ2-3,TGTGCCAGCTCACCACGGGCCGGGGCGGGACCTGGAGCTGGTTCTAGCACAGATACGCAGTATTTT,CASSPRAGAGPGAGSSTDTQYF
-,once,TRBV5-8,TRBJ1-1,TGTGCCAGCAGCTTGGATACGGTTGGGAACACTGAAGCTTTCTTT,CASSLDTVGNTEAFF
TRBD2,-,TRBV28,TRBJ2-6,TGTGCCAGCAGTTCTCCCCGAGGAGGGGACTATTCTGGGGCCAACGTCCTGACTTTC,CASSSPRGGDYSGANVLTF
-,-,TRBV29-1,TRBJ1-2,TGCAGCGTTGAACCCCACCGACAATCCCGAATTTGGGGCTACACCTTC,CSVEPHRQSRIWGYTF
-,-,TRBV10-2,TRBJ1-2,TGCGCCAGCAGTGCCACAGGGAACTATGGCTACACCTTC,CASSATGNYGYTF
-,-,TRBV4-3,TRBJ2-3,TGCGCCAGCAGCCAAGAAGCCCCAGATACGCAGTATTTT,CASSQEAPDTQYF
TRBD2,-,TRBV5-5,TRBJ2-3,TGTGCCAGCAGCTATCGTCTAGCGGACAGCACAGATACGCAGTATTTT,CASSYRLADSTDTQYF